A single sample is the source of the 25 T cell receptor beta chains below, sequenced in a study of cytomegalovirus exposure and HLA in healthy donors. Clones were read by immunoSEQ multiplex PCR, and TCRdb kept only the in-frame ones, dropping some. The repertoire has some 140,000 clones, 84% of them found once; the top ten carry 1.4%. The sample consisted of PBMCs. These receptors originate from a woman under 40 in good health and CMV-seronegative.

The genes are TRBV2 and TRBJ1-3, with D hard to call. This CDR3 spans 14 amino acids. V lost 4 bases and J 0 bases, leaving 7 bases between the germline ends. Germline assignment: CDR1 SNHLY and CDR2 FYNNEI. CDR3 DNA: TGTGCCAGCAGTGTCCCGTCCTCTGGAAACACCATATATTTT. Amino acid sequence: CASSVPSSGNTIYF.

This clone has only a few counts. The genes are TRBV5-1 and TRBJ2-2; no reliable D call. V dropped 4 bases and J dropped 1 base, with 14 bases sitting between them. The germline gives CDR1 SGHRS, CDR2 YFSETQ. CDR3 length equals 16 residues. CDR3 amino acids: CASSARSGVNTGELFF. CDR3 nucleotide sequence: TGCGCCAGCAGCGCCCGCTCCGGAGTGAACACCGGGGAGCTGTTTTTT.

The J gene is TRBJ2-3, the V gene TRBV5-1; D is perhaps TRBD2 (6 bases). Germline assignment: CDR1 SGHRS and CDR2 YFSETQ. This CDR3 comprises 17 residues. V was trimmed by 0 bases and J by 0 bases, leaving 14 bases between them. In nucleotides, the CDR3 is TGCGCCAGCAGCTTGGAACCTCGCGGGACTAGCACAGATACGCAGTATTTT. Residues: CASSLEPRGTSTDTQYF.

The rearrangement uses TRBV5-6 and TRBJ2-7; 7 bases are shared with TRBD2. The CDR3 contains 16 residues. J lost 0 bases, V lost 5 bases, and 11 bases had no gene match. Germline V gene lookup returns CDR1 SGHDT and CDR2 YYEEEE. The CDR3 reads CASSPTLAPNSYEQYF. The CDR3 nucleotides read TGTGCCAGCAGTCCGACACTAGCGCCAAACTCCTACGAGCAGTACTTC.

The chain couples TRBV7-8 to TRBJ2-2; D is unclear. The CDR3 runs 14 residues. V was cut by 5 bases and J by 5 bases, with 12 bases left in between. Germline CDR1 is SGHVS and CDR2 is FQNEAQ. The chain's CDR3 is CASSLNPGTGELFF. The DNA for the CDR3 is TGTGCCAGCAGCCTAAACCCCGGGACCGGGGAGCTGTTTTTT.

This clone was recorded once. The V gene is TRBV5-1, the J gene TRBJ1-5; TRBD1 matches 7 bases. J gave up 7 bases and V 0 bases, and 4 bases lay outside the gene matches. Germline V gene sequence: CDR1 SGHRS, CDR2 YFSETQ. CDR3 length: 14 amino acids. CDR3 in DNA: TGCGCCAGCAGCTTGGGACAGGGACGGCAGCCCCAGCATTTT. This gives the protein CASSLGQGRQPQHF.

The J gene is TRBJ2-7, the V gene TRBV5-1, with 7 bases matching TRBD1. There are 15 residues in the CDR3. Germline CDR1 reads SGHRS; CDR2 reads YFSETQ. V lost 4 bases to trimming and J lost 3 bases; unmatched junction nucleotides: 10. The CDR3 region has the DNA TGCGCCAGCAGCCGAACGACAGGGCCCATCTACGAGCAGTACTTC. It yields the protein CASSRTTGPIYEQYF.

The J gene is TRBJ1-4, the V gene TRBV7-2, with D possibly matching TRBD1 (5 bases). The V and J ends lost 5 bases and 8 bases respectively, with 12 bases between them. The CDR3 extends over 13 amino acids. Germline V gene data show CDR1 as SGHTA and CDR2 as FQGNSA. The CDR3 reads CASSDGGDEKLFF. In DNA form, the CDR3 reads TGTGCCAGCAGCGATGGGGGGGACGAAAAACTGTTTTTT. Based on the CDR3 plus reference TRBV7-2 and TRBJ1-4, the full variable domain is GAGVSQSPSNKVTEKGKDVELRCDPISGHTALYWYRQSLGQGLEFLIYFQGNSAPDKSGLPSDRFSAERTGGSVSTLTIQRTQQEDSAVYLCASSDGGDEKLFFGSGTQLSVL.

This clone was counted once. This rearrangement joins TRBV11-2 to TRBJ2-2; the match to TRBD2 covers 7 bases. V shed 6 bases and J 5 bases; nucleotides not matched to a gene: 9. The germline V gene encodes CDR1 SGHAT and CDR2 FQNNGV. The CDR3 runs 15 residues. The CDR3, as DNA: TGTGCCAGCAGAGCTTTATCCGGGGGGACCGGGGAGCTGTTTTTT. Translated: CASRALSGGTGELFF.

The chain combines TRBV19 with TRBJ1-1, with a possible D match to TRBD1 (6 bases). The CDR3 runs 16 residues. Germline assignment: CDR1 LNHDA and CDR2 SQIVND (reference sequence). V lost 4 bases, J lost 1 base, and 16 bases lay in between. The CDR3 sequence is CASSTRGLIRNTEAFF. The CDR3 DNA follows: TGTGCCAGTAGTACCAGGGGTCTGATACGGAACACTGAAGCTTTCTTT.

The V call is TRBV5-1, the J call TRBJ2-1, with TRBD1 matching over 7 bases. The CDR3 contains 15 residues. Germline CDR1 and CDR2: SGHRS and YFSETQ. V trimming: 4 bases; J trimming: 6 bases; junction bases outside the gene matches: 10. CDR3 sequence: CASSRTSGQSNEQFF. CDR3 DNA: TGCGCCAGCAGCCGTACGTCGGGACAGTCCAATGAGCAGTTCTTC.

The CDR3 here is CASSRGVGGHGELFF. The CDR3 nucleotides read TGTGCCAGCAGTCGCGGGGTCGGTGGCCACGGGGAGCTGTTTTTT. This chain joins TRBV6-5 and TRBJ2-2, with TRBD2 as a possible D gene (6 bases). From germline, CDR1 is MNHEY and CDR2 SVGAGI. The V end was cut by 5 bases, the J end by 7 bases, with 17 bases between. The CDR3 has 15 residues.

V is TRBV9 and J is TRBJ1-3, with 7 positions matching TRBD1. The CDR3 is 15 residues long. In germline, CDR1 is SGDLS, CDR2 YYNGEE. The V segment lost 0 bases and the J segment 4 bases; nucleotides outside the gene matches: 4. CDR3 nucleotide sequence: TGTGCCAGCAGCGTAGAAGGGGGCTTAGGAAACACCATATATTTT. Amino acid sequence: CASSVEGGLGNTIYF.

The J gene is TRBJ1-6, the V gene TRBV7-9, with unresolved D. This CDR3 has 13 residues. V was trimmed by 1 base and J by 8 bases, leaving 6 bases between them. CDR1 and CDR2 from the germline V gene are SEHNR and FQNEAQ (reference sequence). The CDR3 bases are TGTGCCAGCAGCTTAGTAGGAGATTCACCCCTCCACTTT. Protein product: CASSLVGDSPLHF. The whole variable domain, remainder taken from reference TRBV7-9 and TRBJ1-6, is DTGVSQNPRHKITKRGQNVTFRCDPISEHNRLYWYRQTLGQGPEFLTYFQNEAQLEKSRLLSDRFSAERPKGSFSTLEIQRTEQGDSAMYLCASSLVGDSPLHFGNGTRLTVT.

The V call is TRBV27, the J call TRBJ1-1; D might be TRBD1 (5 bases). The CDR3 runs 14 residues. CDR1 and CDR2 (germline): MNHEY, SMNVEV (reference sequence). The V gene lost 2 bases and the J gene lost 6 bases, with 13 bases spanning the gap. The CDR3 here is CASSLGLWGAEAFF. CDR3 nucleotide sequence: TGTGCCAGCAGTTTAGGTTTATGGGGCGCTGAAGCTTTCTTT.

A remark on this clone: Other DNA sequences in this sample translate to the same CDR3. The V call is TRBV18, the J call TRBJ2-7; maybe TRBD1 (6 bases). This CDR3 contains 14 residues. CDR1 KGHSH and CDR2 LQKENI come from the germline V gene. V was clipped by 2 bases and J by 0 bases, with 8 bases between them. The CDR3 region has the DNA TGTGCCAGCTCACCAGGACAGAGCTCCTACGAGCAGTACTTC. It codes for CASSPGQSSYEQYF.

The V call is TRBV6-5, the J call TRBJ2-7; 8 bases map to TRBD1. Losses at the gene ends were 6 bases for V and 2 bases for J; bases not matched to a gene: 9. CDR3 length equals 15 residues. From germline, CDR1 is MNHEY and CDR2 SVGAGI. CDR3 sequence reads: CASRASWTGTYEQYF. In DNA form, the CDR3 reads TGTGCCAGCAGAGCCTCCTGGACAGGGACCTACGAGCAGTACTTC.

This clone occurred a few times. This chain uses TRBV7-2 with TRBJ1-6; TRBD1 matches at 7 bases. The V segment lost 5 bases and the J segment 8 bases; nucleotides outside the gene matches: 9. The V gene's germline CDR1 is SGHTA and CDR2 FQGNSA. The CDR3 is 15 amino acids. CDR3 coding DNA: TGTGCCAGCAGCCAACAACAGGGGCGGGATTCACCCCTCCACTTT. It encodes CASSQQQGRDSPLHF.

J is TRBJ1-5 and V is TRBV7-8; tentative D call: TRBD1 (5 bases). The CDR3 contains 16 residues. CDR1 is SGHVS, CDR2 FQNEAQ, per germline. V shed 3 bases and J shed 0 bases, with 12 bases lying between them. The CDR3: CASSLMGGISNQPQHF. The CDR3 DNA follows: TGTGCCAGCAGCTTGATGGGGGGGATTAGCAATCAGCCCCAGCATTTT.

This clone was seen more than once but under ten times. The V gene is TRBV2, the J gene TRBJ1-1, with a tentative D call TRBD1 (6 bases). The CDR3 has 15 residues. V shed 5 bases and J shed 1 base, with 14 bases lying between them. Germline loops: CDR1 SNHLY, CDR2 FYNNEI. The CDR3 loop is CASSRSSGENTEAFF. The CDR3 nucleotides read TGTGCCAGCAGTCGTTCTTCAGGGGAGAACACTGAAGCTTTCTTT.

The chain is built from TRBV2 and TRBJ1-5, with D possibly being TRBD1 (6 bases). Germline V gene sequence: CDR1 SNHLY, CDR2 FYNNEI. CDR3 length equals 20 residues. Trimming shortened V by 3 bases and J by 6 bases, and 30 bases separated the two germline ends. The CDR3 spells CASSEANVLVIQGDRQPQHF. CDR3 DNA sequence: TGTGCCAGCAGTGAGGCGAACGTGTTGGTAATACAGGGAGATCGTCAGCCCCAGCATTTT.

This CDR3 is CAIQKRSSGGMSAGELFF. The DNA for the CDR3 is TGTGCCATCCAGAAACGGTCTAGCGGGGGGATGAGCGCCGGGGAGCTGTTTTTT. The rearrangement joins TRBV10-3 to TRBJ2-2, with 11 positions matching TRBD2. CDR1 and CDR2 (germline): ENHRY, SYGVKD. This CDR3 has 18 amino acids. After removal of 8 bases from V and 6 bases from J, the junction contained 17 bases not matched to a gene.

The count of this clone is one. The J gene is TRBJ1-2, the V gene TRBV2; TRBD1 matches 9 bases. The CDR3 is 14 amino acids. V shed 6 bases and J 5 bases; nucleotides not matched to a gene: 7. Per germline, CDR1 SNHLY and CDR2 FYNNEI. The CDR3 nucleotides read TGTGCCAGCAGGGGTACAGGGGGCTTATATGGCTACACCTTC. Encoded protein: CASRGTGGLYGYTF. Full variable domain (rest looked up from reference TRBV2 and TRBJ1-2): EPEVTQTPSHQVTQMGQEVILRCVPISNHLYFYWYRQILGQKVEFLVSFYNNEISEKSEIFDDQFSVERPDGSNFTLKIRSTKLEDSAMYFCASRGTGGLYGYTFGSGTRLTVV.

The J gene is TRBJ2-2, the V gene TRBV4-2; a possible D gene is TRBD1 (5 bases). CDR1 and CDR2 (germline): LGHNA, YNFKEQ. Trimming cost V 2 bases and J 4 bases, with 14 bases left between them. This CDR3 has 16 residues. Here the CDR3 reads CASSQIKGSGTGELFF. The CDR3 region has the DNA TGTGCCAGCAGCCAAATAAAGGGGTCGGGCACCGGGGAGCTGTTTTTT.

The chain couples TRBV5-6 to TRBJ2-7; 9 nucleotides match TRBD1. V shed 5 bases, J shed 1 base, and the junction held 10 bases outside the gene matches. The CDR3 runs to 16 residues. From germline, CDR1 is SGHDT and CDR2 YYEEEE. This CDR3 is CASSPISGTGSYEQYF. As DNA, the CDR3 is TGTGCCAGCAGTCCCATCTCAGGGACAGGGTCCTACGAGCAGTACTTC.